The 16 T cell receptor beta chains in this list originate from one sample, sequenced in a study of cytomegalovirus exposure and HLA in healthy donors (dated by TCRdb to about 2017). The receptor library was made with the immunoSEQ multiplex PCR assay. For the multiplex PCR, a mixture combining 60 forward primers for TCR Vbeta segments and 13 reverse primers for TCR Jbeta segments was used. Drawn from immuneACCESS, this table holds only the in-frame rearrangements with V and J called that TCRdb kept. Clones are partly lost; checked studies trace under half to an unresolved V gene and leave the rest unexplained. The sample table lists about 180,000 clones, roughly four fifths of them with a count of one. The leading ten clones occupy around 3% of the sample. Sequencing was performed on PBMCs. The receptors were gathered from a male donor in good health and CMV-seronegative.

The chain's CDR3 is CASSLDPGTSYEQYF. In DNA form, the CDR3 reads TGTGCCAGCAGCTTGGACCCGGGGACTTCCTACGAGCAGTACTTC. The V and J genes are TRBV5-4 and TRBJ2-7; D is perhaps TRBD2 (6 bases). CDR1 and CDR2 from the germline V gene are SGHNT and YYREEE (reference sequence). V was shortened by 0 bases and J by 1 base, with 11 bases between the two germline ends. The CDR3 is made up of 15 amino acids.

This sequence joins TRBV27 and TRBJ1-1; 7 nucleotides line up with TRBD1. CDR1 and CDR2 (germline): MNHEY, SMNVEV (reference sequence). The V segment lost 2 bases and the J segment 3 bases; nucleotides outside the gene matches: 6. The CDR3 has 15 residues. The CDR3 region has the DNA TGTGCCAGCAGTTTAGGGACAGAGGGGTACACTGAAGCTTTCTTT. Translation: CASSLGTEGYTEAFF.

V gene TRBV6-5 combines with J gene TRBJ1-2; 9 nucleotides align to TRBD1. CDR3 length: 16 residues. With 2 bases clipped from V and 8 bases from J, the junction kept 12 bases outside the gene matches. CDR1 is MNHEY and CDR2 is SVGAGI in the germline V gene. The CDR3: CASSYLTRDRESGYTF. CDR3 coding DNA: TGTGCCAGCAGTTACCTAACCCGGGACAGGGAGTCCGGCTACACCTTC.

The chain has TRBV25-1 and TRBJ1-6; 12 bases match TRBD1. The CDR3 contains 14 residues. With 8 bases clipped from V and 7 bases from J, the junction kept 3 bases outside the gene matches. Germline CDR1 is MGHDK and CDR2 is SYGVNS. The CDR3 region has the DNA TGTGCCAGCCGGGACAGGGGGCAAAATTCACCCCTCCACTTT. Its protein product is CASRDRGQNSPLHF.

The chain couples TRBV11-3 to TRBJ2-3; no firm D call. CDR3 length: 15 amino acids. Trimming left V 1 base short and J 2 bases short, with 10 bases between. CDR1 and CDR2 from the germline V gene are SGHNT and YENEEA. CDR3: CASSLGTSTTDTQYF. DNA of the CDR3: TGTGCCAGCAGCTTAGGCACCTCTACCACAGATACGCAGTATTTT.

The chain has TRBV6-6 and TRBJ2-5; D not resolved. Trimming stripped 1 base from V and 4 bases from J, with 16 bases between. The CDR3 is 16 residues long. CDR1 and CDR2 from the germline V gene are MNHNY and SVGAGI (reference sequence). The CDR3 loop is CASSYWKQRNGETQYF. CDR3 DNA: TGTGCCAGCAGTTACTGGAAACAGAGAAATGGAGAGACCCAGTACTTC.

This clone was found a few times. In DNA, the CDR3 is TGTGCCAGCAGCTTTGTCCGGGGGGCTTCGTTAGAAGCTTTCTTT. Amino acids: CASSFVRGASLEAFF. This rearrangement joins TRBV7-2 to TRBJ1-1, with D possibly being TRBD1 (6 bases). The CDR3 runs 15 residues. CDR1 is SGHTA, CDR2 FQGNSA, per germline. Trimming cost V 3 bases and J 8 bases, with 19 bases left between them.

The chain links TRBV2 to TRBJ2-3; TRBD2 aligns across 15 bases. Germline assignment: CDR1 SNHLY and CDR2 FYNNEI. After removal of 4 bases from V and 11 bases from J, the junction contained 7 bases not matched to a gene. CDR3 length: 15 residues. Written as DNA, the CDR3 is TGTGCCAGCAGTGGGACTAGCGGGGGGGCCCAGGTGCAGTATTTT. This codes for CASSGTSGGAQVQYF.

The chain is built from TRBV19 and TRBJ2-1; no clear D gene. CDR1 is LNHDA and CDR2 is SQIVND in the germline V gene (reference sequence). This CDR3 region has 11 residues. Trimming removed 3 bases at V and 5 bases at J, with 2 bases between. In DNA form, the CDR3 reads TGTGCCAGTAGTATTAACAATGAGCAGTTCTTC. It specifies CASSINNEQFF.

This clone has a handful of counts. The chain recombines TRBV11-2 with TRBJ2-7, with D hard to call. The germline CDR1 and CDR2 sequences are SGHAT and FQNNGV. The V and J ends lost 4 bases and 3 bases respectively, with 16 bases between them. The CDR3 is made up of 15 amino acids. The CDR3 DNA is TGTGCCAGCAGCTCCAAGCCGCAACTTATCTACGAGCAGTACTTC. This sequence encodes CASSSKPQLIYEQYF.

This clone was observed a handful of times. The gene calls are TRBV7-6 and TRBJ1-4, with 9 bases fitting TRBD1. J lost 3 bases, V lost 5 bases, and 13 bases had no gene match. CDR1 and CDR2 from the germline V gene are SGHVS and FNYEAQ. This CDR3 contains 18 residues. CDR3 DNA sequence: TGTGCCAGCAGCCAAGAACCGGGACAGGGTGTGTCTAATGAAAAACTGTTTTTT. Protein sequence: CASSQEPGQGVSNEKLFF.

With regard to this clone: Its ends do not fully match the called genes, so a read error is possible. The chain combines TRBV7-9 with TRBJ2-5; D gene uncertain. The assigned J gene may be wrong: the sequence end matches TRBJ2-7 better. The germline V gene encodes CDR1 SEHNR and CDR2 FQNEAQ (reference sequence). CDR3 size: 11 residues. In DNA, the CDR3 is TGTTCCAGCAGCCCCTCCTACGAGCAGTACTTC. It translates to CSSSPSYEQYF.

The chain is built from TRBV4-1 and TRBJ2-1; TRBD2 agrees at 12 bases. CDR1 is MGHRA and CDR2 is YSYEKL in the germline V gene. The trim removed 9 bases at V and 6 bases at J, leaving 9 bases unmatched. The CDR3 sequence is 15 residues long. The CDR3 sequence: CASRPSGRASNEQFF. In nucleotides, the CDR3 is TGCGCCAGTAGACCTAGCGGGAGGGCCAGCAATGAGCAGTTCTTC.

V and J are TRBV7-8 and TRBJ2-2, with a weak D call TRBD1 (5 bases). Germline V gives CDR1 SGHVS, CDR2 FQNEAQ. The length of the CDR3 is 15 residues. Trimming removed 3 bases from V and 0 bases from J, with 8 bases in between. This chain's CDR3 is CASSFRGSNTGELFF. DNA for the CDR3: TGTGCCAGCAGCTTTAGGGGCTCGAACACCGGGGAGCTGTTTTTT.

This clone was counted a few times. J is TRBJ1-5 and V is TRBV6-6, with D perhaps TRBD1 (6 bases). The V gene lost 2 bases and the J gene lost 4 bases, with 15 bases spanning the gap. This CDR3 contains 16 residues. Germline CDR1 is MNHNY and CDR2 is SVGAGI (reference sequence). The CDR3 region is CASSYEAGADNQPQHF. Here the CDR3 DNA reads TGTGCCAGCAGTTACGAGGCGGGGGCTGATAATCAGCCCCAGCATTTT.

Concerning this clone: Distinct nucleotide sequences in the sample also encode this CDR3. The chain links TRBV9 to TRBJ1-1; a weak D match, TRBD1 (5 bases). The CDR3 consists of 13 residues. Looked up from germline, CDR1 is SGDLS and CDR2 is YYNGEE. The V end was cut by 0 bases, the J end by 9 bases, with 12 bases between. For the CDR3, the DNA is TGTGCCAGCAGCGTAGAGTTTAAGGACAAAGCTTTCTTT. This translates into CASSVEFKDKAFF.